This entry lists 20 T cell receptor beta chains sequenced from one sample in a study of shared T cell receptors in the human thymus. Profiled with immunoSEQ multiplex PCR; TCRdb holds only in-frame clones, not every one. The sample comprises some 760,000 clones, over 75% of which are singletons, and around 0.01% rests with the top ten. These same records also appear under a second study, on human thymus T cells.

The sample comprised thymocytes. These receptors originate from a girl under three years old with a congenital heart defect.

The genes are TRBV5-1 and TRBJ1-5; TRBD1 agrees at 11 bases. Germline-derived CDR1 and CDR2 are SGHRS and YFSETQ. V dropped 0 bases and J dropped 6; count of bases not matched to a gene: 11. CDR3 length: 18 residues. CDR3 nucleotide sequence: TGCGCCAGCAGCTTGGCCTACGGGACAGGGGGGAATCCTCAGCCCCAGCATTTT. It specifies CASSLAYGTGGNPQPQHF.

The genes are TRBV6-1 and TRBJ2-7, with a possible D match to TRBD1 (5 bases). The ends were cut back, 2 bases at V and 2 bases at J, with 13 bases in the middle. Germline CDR1 is MNHNS and CDR2 is SASEGT. CDR3 length equals 15 residues. The CDR3 loop reads CASSEFRVLPYEQYF. CDR3 coding DNA: TGTGCCAGCAGTGAATTCAGGGTGCTTCCCTACGAGCAGTACTTC.

The chain couples TRBV9 to TRBJ1-2, with 7 bases aligning to TRBD1. Unmatched junction bases numbered 13, after V lost 3 bases and J lost 8 bases. CDR3 length: 15 amino acids. Germline CDR1 and CDR2: SGDLS and YYNGEE. CDR3 nucleotides: TGTGCCAGCAGCGCCCGCCGAGGGGGCGCGGGGGGCTACACCTTC. It yields the protein CASSARRGGAGGYTF.

The rearrangement joins TRBV2 to TRBJ2-7; 8 nucleotides agree with TRBD2. The germline V gene has CDR1 SNHLY and CDR2 FYNNEI. V trimming: 10 bases; J trimming: 3 bases; junction bases outside the gene matches: 11. The CDR3 runs 14 residues. CDR3 bases: TGTGCCAACGGGTGGGGACTAGGGGACTACGAGCAGTACTTC. Translation gives CANGWGLGDYEQYF.

The chain is built from TRBV25-1 and TRBJ2-5, with D possibly being TRBD1 (6 bases). This CDR3 is built from 15 residues. Germline lookup yields CDR1 MGHDK and CDR2 SYGVNS. Trimming cost V 9 bases and J 3 bases, with 20 bases left between them. This CDR3 is CASVANGQSEETQYF. In nucleotides, the CDR3 is TGTGCCAGTGTTGCCAACGGACAGTCTGAAGAGACCCAGTACTTC.

The V and J genes are TRBV28 and TRBJ2-1, with D maybe TRBD1 (6 bases). The V end lost 5 bases, the J end lost 5 bases, and 13 bases lay between the germline ends. Looked up from germline, CDR1 is MDHEN and CDR2 is SYDVKM. The CDR3 extends over 14 amino acids. CDR3 region: CASSTWDIDNEQFF. CDR3 bases: TGTGCCAGCAGTACCTGGGACATAGACAATGAGCAGTTCTTC. Looking up the rest from reference TRBV28 and TRBJ2-1 gives the full variable domain: DVKVTQSSRYLVKRTGEKVFLECVQDMDHENMFWYRQDPGLGLRLIYFSYDVKMKEKGDIPEGYSVSREKKERFSLILESASTNQTSMYLCASSTWDIDNEQFFGPGTRLTVL.

V and J are TRBV25-1 and TRBJ1-4; 8 bases agree with TRBD1. The CDR3 covers 15 residues. Trimming took 3 bases from V and 6 from J; bases not matched to a gene: 6. CDR1 MGHDK and CDR2 SYGVNS come from the germline V gene. CDR3 bases: TGTGCCAGCAGTGACGGGACAGGAGGCTATGAAAAACTGTTTTTT. Its protein is CASSDGTGGYEKLFF. The full variable domain, in which reference TRBV25-1 and TRBJ1-4 provide the parts outside the CDR3, is EADIYQTPRYLVIGTGKKITLECSQTMGHDKMYWYQQDPGMELHLIHYSYGVNSTEKGDLSSESTVSRIRTEHFPLTLESARPSHTSQYLCASSDGTGGYEKLFFGSGTQLSVL.

V and J are TRBV28 and TRBJ2-2, with D perhaps TRBD1 (7 bases). The CDR3 consists of 16 residues. Trimming shortened V by 6 bases and J by 0 bases, and 14 bases separated the two germline ends. Per germline, CDR1 MDHEN and CDR2 SYDVKM. DNA of the CDR3: TGTGCCAGCAGGGTCAGGGGGGTATCGAACACCGGGGAGCTGTTTTTT. This encodes CASRVRGVSNTGELFF.

This clone has only a few counts. This sequence joins TRBV6-1 and TRBJ1-1; no clear D gene. Germline values: CDR1 MNHNS, CDR2 SASEGT. The V end was cut by 3 bases, the J end by 0 bases, with 11 bases between. The CDR3 is made up of 15 amino acids. CDR3 sequence reads: CASSDRYGMNTEAFF. As DNA, the CDR3 is TGTGCCAGCAGTGACAGGTACGGGATGAACACTGAAGCTTTCTTT.

The chain combines TRBV10-3 with TRBJ2-3, with 9 nucleotides matching TRBD2. This CDR3 contains 15 residues. The junction had 11 bases not matched to a gene; V was cut back by 8 bases and J by 5 bases. Germline lookup yields CDR1 ENHRY and CDR2 SYGVKD. The CDR3 DNA reads TGTGCCATCGGGACTAGCAGGCCCGCTGGAGATACGCAGTATTTT. Translating it yields CAIGTSRPAGDTQYF.

The V and J genes are TRBV7-2 and TRBJ2-2, with 8 nucleotides matching TRBD2. Germline values: CDR1 SGHTA, CDR2 FQGNSA. The CDR3 is 19 amino acids. V shed 5 bases and J 0 bases; nucleotides not matched to a gene: 14. CDR3 bases: TGTGCCAGCAGCACCCCGGGGGGGCCCCTCCTCGCGAACACCGGGGAGCTGTTTTTT. As protein: CASSTPGGPLLANTGELFF.

The V gene is TRBV29-1, the J gene TRBJ1-2; 9 nucleotides line up with TRBD1. With V trimmed by 6 bases and J by 6 bases, 17 bases remained unmatched. Germline values: CDR1 SQVTM, CDR2 ANQGSEA. This CDR3 region has 16 residues. For the CDR3, the DNA is TGCAGCGTAGCCCCGGGACAGGGTTGTTTGAGGGATGGCTACACCTTC. Translation gives CSVAPGQGCLRDGYTF.

This chain connects TRBV7-7 to TRBJ2-1, with TRBD1 identical over 7 bases. This CDR3 is 16 amino acids long. CDR1 is SSHAT, CDR2 FNYEAQ, per germline (reference sequence). After removal of 4 bases from V and 4 bases from J, the junction contained 10 bases not matched to a gene. Written as DNA, the CDR3 is TGTGCCAGCAGCTCATCGGACAGGCCTACGTACAATGAGCAGTTCTTC. Translating it yields CASSSSDRPTYNEQFF.

The chain employs TRBV27 and TRBJ1-2, with 7 bases aligning to TRBD1. Germline assignment: CDR1 MNHEY and CDR2 SMNVEV (reference sequence). Trimming took 5 bases from V and 4 from J; bases not matched to a gene: 31. The CDR3 has 22 amino acids. The CDR3 spells CASSPSATVDDRENKTLYGYTF. The CDR3 nucleotides read TGTGCCAGCAGTCCTTCCGCAACGGTAGACGACAGGGAAAACAAAACCCTCTATGGCTACACCTTC.

The CDR3 region has the DNA TGTGCCAGCAGCTTGGTACAGGACCTTACTAATGGCTACACCTTC. Translated: CASSLVQDLTNGYTF. The chain couples TRBV5-6 to TRBJ1-2; a possible D gene is TRBD1 (5 bases). Per the germline V gene, CDR1 is SGHDT and CDR2 is YYEEEE. The CDR3 runs to 15 residues. Trimming took 0 bases from V and 6 from J, leaving 15 bases between them.

V and J are TRBV7-8 and TRBJ2-1; TRBD2 matches 7 bases. The CDR3 contains 18 residues. The germline CDR1 and CDR2 sequences are SGHVS and FQNEAQ. V lost 4 bases and J lost 0; bases outside the gene matches: 12. The CDR3 region has the DNA TGTGCCAGCAGCTCATGGTTGGGGCGGGGGAGCTCCTACAATGAGCAGTTCTTC. This encodes CASSSWLGRGSSYNEQFF.

This clone is a singleton in its sample. V usage is TRBV10-1 and J usage is TRBJ1-1; TRBD1 agrees at 7 bases. V trimming: 2 bases; J trimming: 0 bases; junction bases outside the gene matches: 3. CDR3 size: 15 residues. Looked up from germline, CDR1 is WNHNN and CDR2 is SYGVQD (reference sequence). CDR3 bases: TGCGCCAGCAGTGAGGACAGGGCGGTGAACACTGAAGCTTTCTTT. This encodes CASSEDRAVNTEAFF.

The V call is TRBV28, the J call TRBJ1-2; D call uncertain. Germline lookup yields CDR1 MDHEN and CDR2 SYDVKM. The V end lost 7 bases, the J end lost 0 bases, and 12 bases lay between the germline ends. This CDR3 spans 14 amino acids. The CDR3: CASTAGVPNYGYTF. As DNA, the CDR3 is TGTGCCAGCACCGCGGGAGTCCCTAACTATGGCTACACCTTC.

The chain uses TRBV2 and TRBJ1-1, with 9 bases lining up with TRBD1. CDR1 and CDR2 from the germline V gene are SNHLY and FYNNEI. Germline trimming cut 8 bases from V and 0 bases from J; bases unmatched to any gene: 13. The length of the CDR3 is 17 residues. This chain's CDR3 is CASGLTGGAELNTEAFF. The CDR3 DNA reads TGTGCCAGCGGGCTCACAGGGGGCGCAGAACTGAACACTGAAGCTTTCTTT.

The chain employs TRBV14 and TRBJ1-6; D is unclear. The CDR3 loop spans 16 amino acids. The V gene's germline CDR1 is SGHDN and CDR2 FVKESK. Trimming shortened V by 0 bases and J by 5 bases, and 11 bases separated the two germline ends. CDR3 nucleotide sequence: TGTGCCAGCAGCCAAGAATGGGGAGACCATAATTCACCCCTCCACTTT. Translating it yields CASSQEWGDHNSPLHF.